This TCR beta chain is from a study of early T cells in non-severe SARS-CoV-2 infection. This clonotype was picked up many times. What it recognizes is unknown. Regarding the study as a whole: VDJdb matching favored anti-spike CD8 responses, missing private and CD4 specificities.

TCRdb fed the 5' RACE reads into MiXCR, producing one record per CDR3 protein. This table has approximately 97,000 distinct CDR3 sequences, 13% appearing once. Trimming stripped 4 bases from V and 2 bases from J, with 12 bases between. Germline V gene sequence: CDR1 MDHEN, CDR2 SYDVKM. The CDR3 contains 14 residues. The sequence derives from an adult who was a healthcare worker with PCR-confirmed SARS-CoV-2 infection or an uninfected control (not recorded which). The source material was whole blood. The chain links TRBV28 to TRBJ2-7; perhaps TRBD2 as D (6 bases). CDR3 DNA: TGTGCCAGCAGTTCCCGGGAGTTGGCCTACGAGCAGTACTTC. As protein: CASSSRELAYEQYF.